One sample yielded the 3 T cell receptor beta chains listed below, sequenced in a study of beta chain features in type 1 diabetes. Isolated RNA was reverse transcribed in full, so expressed TCRB transcripts were sequenced. Assay used: immunoSEQ multiplex PCR; TCRdb lists only in-frame clones, some missing. This sample has under 300,000 clones, with approximately 15% found just once. No antigen has been identified for these receptors. Study-wide points: Moderately but significantly shorter TCRB CDR3s were found in Type 1 diabetes patients in all four CD4+ subsets.

The sequenced material came from naive CD4+ T cells from blood. These TCRs come from a man younger than 45 with type 1 diabetes.

The gene calls are TRBV2 and TRBJ2-5; D unresolved. The CDR3 sequence is 11 residues long. Germline V gives CDR1 SNHLY, CDR2 FYNNEI. V lost 5 bases and J lost 4, with 5 bases in between. For the CDR3, the DNA is TGTGCCAGCAGTTCATCAGAGACCCAGTACTTC. Translated, it gives CASSSSETQYF.

In DNA form, the CDR3 reads TGTGCCAGCAGTTACCCCGGGACAGGGGTCTACGAGCAGTACTTC. The encoded protein is CASSYPGTGVYEQYF. The rearrangement links TRBV6-5 to TRBJ2-7, with 10 bases identical to TRBD1. CDR1 and CDR2 (germline): MNHEY, SVGAGI. The ends lost 2 bases at V and 3 bases at J; junction bases unmatched: 4. The CDR3 is 15 residues long.

The chain is built from TRBV6-6 and TRBJ2-3; no firm D call. The ends were cut back, 7 bases at V and 6 bases at J, with 14 bases in the middle. The CDR3 loop spans 13 amino acids. Germline V CDR1 and CDR2: MNHNY, SVGAGI (reference sequence). Written as DNA, the CDR3 is TGTGCCAGCACTTTCAGAGACGGGGATACGCAGTATTTT. It encodes CASTFRDGDTQYF.